The 25 T cell receptor beta chains below all came from one sample that was sequenced in a study of T cell responses to AZD1222 COVID-19 vaccine. Measured with immunoSEQ multiplex PCR; TCRdb has only the in-frame clones, and not every one. Of 95,000 or so clones listed, approximately 88% are singletons. Sequenced material: peripheral blood, taken on day 0 of AZD1222 vaccination. Every receptor here comes from an adult in good health.

The rearrangement links TRBV6-5 to TRBJ1-6; 7 bases fit TRBD1. The length of the CDR3 is 16 residues. The germline CDR1 and CDR2 sequences are MNHEY and SVGAGI. The V gene end was trimmed by 0 bases and the J gene end by 8 bases; junction bases not matched to a gene: 7. The DNA for the CDR3 is TGTGCCAGCAGTTACTCAGGGGGCAAAGGGTATTCACCCCTCCACTTT. Amino acids: CASSYSGGKGYSPLHF.

The CDR3 reads CASTYRGQGVQPQHF. CDR3 nucleotides: TGTGCCAGTACGTACCGGGGGCAAGGGGTTCAGCCCCAGCATTTT. The J gene is TRBJ1-5, the V gene TRBV19; weak D call: TRBD1 (6 bases). V was pared by 7 bases and J by 6 bases, with 19 bases between. CDR3 length: 15 residues. Germline V gene data show CDR1 as LNHDA and CDR2 as SQIVND (reference sequence). Complete variable domain (other parts from reference TRBV19 and TRBJ1-5): DGGITQSPKYLFRKEGQNVTLSCEQNLNHDAMYWYRQDPGQGLRLIYYSQIVNDFQKGDIAEGYSVSREKKESFPLTVTSAQKNPTAFYLCASTYRGQGVQPQHFGDGTRLSIL.

This sequence joins TRBV28 and TRBJ1-1, with 8 bases lining up with TRBD1. The V gene's germline CDR1 is MDHEN and CDR2 SYDVKM. There are 15 residues in the CDR3. V gave up 5 bases and J gave up 4 bases; unmatched junction bases: 9. The CDR3 DNA sequence: TGTGCCAGCAGTCTCTCAGGGGGCGGGATCACTGAAGCTTTCTTT. Its translation is CASSLSGGGITEAFF.

J is TRBJ2-7 and V is TRBV9; the match to TRBD2 covers 7 bases. The CDR3 contains 17 residues. J lost 0 bases, V lost 4 bases, and 13 bases had no gene match. Germline V gene sequence: CDR1 SGDLS, CDR2 YYNGEE. CDR3 residues: CASSPFSGRVSSYEQYF. For the CDR3, the DNA is TGTGCCAGCAGCCCGTTCAGTGGGAGGGTGAGCTCCTACGAGCAGTACTTC.

V usage is TRBV7-2 and J usage is TRBJ1-1, with D perhaps matching TRBD1 (5 bases). V shed 3 bases and J shed 0 bases, with 11 bases lying between them. The V gene's germline CDR1 is SGHTA and CDR2 FQGNSA. The CDR3 length is 15 residues. The CDR3 here is CASSFREAMNTEAFF. The CDR3 DNA reads as TGTGCCAGCAGCTTCAGGGAAGCCATGAACACTGAAGCTTTCTTT.

The V gene is TRBV9, the J gene TRBJ2-7; perhaps TRBD1 as D (6 bases). CDR1 and CDR2 (germline): SGDLS, YYNGEE. The CDR3 is 14 amino acids. Trimming took 3 bases from V and 5 from J, leaving 15 bases between them. CDR3 sequence reads: CASSAGDIGDEQYF. CDR3 DNA: TGTGCCAGCAGCGCCGGGGACATAGGGGACGAGCAGTACTTC.

V gene TRBV10-2 combines with J gene TRBJ2-7, with TRBD2 identical over 9 bases. This CDR3 spans 15 amino acids. Trimming took 6 bases from V and 5 from J; bases not matched to a gene: 11. Germline V gene lookup returns CDR1 WSHSY and CDR2 SAAADI. CDR3 region: CASRVIAGVMDEQYF. The CDR3 nucleotides are TGCGCCAGCAGGGTCATAGCGGGGGTCATGGACGAGCAGTACTTC.

This clone was seen once. The gene calls are TRBV9 and TRBJ2-5, with TRBD1 as a possible D gene (6 bases). This CDR3 region has 13 residues. Germline values: CDR1 SGDLS, CDR2 YYNGEE. The V end lost 3 bases, the J end lost 5 bases, and 11 bases lay between the germline ends. CDR3 residues: CASSGGPGETQYF. DNA for the CDR3: TGTGCCAGCAGCGGGGGGCCCGGGGAGACCCAGTACTTC.

The chain couples TRBV27 to TRBJ1-1, with D possibly being TRBD1 (5 bases). From germline, CDR1 is MNHEY and CDR2 SMNVEV (reference sequence). The CDR3 spans 14 residues. V dropped 7 bases and J dropped 3 bases, with 15 bases sitting between them. The CDR3 reads CASKKSGADTEAFF. The CDR3 DNA follows: TGTGCCAGCAAAAAAAGCGGGGCGGACACTGAAGCTTTCTTT.

This chain joins TRBV9 and TRBJ2-5, with 7 bases identical to TRBD1. From germline, CDR1 is SGDLS and CDR2 YYNGEE. The CDR3 sequence is 12 residues long. The V gene end was trimmed by 4 bases and the J gene end by 7 bases; junction bases not matched to a gene: 4. CDR3 region: CASSRQGGTQYF. CDR3 DNA sequence: TGTGCCAGCAGCAGACAGGGTGGGACCCAGTACTTC.

The chain uses TRBV7-8 and TRBJ1-4; TRBD1 matches at 8 bases. Germline CDR1 SGHVS, CDR2 FQNEAQ. The V segment lost 4 bases and the J segment 8 bases; nucleotides outside the gene matches: 12. This CDR3 has 16 residues. The CDR3 region is CASSSHAGGLEEKLFF. CDR3 nucleotides: TGTGCCAGCAGCTCCCATGCAGGGGGCCTAGAGGAAAAACTGTTTTTT.

The chain is built from TRBV4-3 and TRBJ2-3; D perhaps matches TRBD2 (7 bases). The CDR3 length is 15 residues. The V and J ends lost 0 bases and 7 bases respectively, with 14 bases between them. Germline V gene sequence: CDR1 LGHNA, CDR2 YSLEER. The CDR3 here is CASSQEFAGAYTQYF. The CDR3 DNA reads as TGCGCCAGCAGCCAAGAATTCGCGGGGGCATATACGCAGTATTTT.

The chain couples TRBV6-5 to TRBJ1-2, with D perhaps matching TRBD1 (5 bases). Germline loops: CDR1 MNHEY, CDR2 SVGAGI. The length of the CDR3 is 13 residues. Trimming removed 11 bases at V and 3 bases at J, with 16 bases between. Written as DNA, the CDR3 is TGTGCCGCCAGAGAGCCGGGACACTATGGCTACACCTTC. This translates into CAAREPGHYGYTF.

This chain uses TRBV2 with TRBJ1-6; 7 bases agree with TRBD1. Germline-derived CDR1 and CDR2 are SNHLY and FYNNEI. CDR3 length: 15 amino acids. After removal of 4 bases from V and 9 bases from J, the junction contained 9 bases not matched to a gene. CDR3 residues: CASSVGQGGGSPLHF. The CDR3, as DNA: TGTGCCAGCAGTGTCGGGCAGGGGGGGGGTTCACCCCTCCACTTT.

The rearrangement joins TRBV5-6 to TRBJ1-2; D remains ambiguous. In germline, CDR1 is SGHDT, CDR2 YYEEEE. The CDR3 has 12 amino acids. V was shortened by 1 base and J by 5 bases, with 6 bases between the two germline ends. The CDR3 spells CASSLWGYGYTF. CDR3 coding DNA: TGTGCCAGCAGCTTGTGGGGTTATGGCTACACCTTC.

The V gene is TRBV27, the J gene TRBJ1-5, with D possibly matching TRBD1 (5 bases). CDR1 and CDR2 (germline): MNHEY, SMNVEV (reference sequence). This CDR3 has 14 residues. The ends were cut back, 2 bases at V and 2 bases at J, with 7 bases in the middle. In DNA, the CDR3 is TGTGCCAGCAGTTTAGTGACAGGCAATCAGCCCCAGCATTTT. Translating gives CASSLVTGNQPQHF.

This chain connects TRBV29-1 to TRBJ2-3; D is uncertain. V was clipped by 8 bases and J by 0 bases, with 15 bases between them. The CDR3 spans 14 residues. Germline CDR1 and CDR2: SQVTM and ANQGSEA. The CDR3 is CSSHGMTSTDTQYF. As DNA, the CDR3 is TGCAGCTCCCATGGGATGACTAGCACAGATACGCAGTATTTT.

This sequence joins TRBV5-6 and TRBJ1-6; D not certain. This CDR3 spans 13 amino acids. The V gene's germline CDR1 is SGHDT and CDR2 YYEEEE. V lost 3 bases and J 9 bases, leaving 10 bases between the germline ends. CDR3 DNA: TGTGCCAGCAGCTCCGGACGGCCTTCACCCCTCCACTTT. Its translation is CASSSGRPSPLHF. Complete variable domain (other parts from reference TRBV5-6 and TRBJ1-6): DAGVTQSPTHLIKTRGQQVTLRCSPKSGHDTVSWYQQALGQGPQFIFQYYEEEERQRGNFPDRFSGHQFPNYSSELNVNALLLGDSALYLCASSSGRPSPLHFGNGTRLTVT.

V is TRBV6-2 or TRBV6-3 and J is TRBJ2-3; possibly TRBD1 for D (5 bases). V lost 5 bases and J lost 2, with 14 bases in between. The germline gives CDR1 MNHEY, CDR2 SVGEGT. The length of the CDR3 is 15 residues. The CDR3 here is CASSDGQVVTDTQYF. For the CDR3, the DNA is TGTGCCAGCAGTGACGGACAAGTAGTCACAGATACGCAGTATTTT.

This chain links TRBV6-5 with TRBJ2-1, with TRBD1 matching 10 bases. CDR3 length: 16 residues. Germline assignment: CDR1 MNHEY and CDR2 SVGAGI. After removal of 0 bases from V and 5 bases from J, the junction contained 4 bases not matched to a gene. The CDR3 spells CASSYSSGTGDNEQFF. For the CDR3, the DNA is TGTGCCAGCAGTTACTCCAGCGGGACAGGGGACAATGAGCAGTTCTTC.

The V gene is TRBV7-9, the J gene TRBJ1-4, with D tentatively TRBD1 (6 bases). The CDR3 is 15 amino acids. Germline assignment: CDR1 SEHNR and CDR2 FQNEAQ (reference sequence). The V gene lost 4 bases and the J gene lost 7 bases, with 16 bases spanning the gap. CDR3 protein: CASSYGGQIGEKLFF. The DNA of the CDR3 is TGTGCCAGCAGCTACGGGGGCCAGATAGGTGAAAAACTGTTTTTT.

The chain recombines TRBV4-1 with TRBJ1-2, with no clear D. This CDR3 spans 15 amino acids. Trimming removed 4 bases from V and 3 bases from J, with 15 bases in between. The germline CDR1 and CDR2 sequences are MGHRA and YSYEKL. CDR3 sequence: CASSRIGRTDYGYTF. The CDR3 DNA follows: TGCGCCAGCAGCCGGATCGGACGGACCGACTATGGCTACACCTTC.

This chain connects TRBV9 to TRBJ1-5, with D perhaps matching TRBD1 (5 bases). Germline CDR1 and CDR2: SGDLS and YYNGEE. V lost 2 bases and J 16 bases, leaving 13 bases between the germline ends. CDR3 length equals 11 residues. The CDR3, as DNA: TGTGCCAGCAGCGTCGATCCGGGGCGTCATTTT. Translating gives CASSVDPGRHF.

The V call is TRBV9, the J call TRBJ1-1, with D possibly matching TRBD1 (5 bases). The CDR3 has 12 residues. CDR1 and CDR2 (germline): SGDLS, YYNGEE. The V end lost 0 bases, the J end lost 7 bases, and 7 bases lay between the germline ends. CDR3 residues: CASSVGTGEAFF. In DNA form, the CDR3 reads TGTGCCAGCAGCGTAGGAACAGGTGAAGCTTTCTTT.

The chain recombines TRBV10-3 with TRBJ1-1; 7 nucleotides align to TRBD1. From germline, CDR1 is ENHRY and CDR2 SYGVKD. The CDR3 extends over 14 amino acids. Trimming took 8 bases from V and 3 from J; bases not matched to a gene: 9. The CDR3 region has the DNA TGTGCCATCTCTCAGACAGGGATGGACACTGAAGCTTTCTTT. Translation: CAISQTGMDTEAFF.